This T cell receptor beta chain was found in a study of graft-versus-host responses after intestinal transplantation. In its sample, this clone was seen once. The target antigen is unknown. Germline assignment: CDR1 MRHNA and CDR2 SNTAGT. The junction had 7 bases not matched to a gene; V was cut back by 6 bases and J by 2 bases. The CDR3 runs to 15 residues. This table comes from immunoSEQ multiplex PCR, and its TCRdb copy is limited to in-frame clones, with some not included. The sample includes about 100,000 clones, roughly 87% seen only once; the top ten take around 0.95%. The material sequenced was unstimulated CD4+ T cells sorted from spleen or lymph node cells, taken before transplant. The sequence was collected from a human donor who was the organ donor for an intestinal transplant. The chain has TRBV6-4 and TRBJ1-5, with 7 bases aligning to TRBD1. As DNA, the CDR3 is TGTGCCAGCAGCCCACAGGGGAATGGCAATCAGCCCCAGCATTTT. Residues: CASSPQGNGNQPQHF.